The entry below gives a single T cell receptor beta chain sequence along with its context. Only in-frame clones appear in the TCRdb table, and some are missing; sequencing was by immunoSEQ multiplex PCR. Among fewer than 150,000 clones listed, roughly three quarters were seen once. The data belong to a study of blood T cell repertoires in COVID-19. For the study at large: Sources were T cells, B-cell-depleted T cells, or PBMCs; the material itself was cDNA or gDNA.

J gave up 2 bases and V 0 bases, and 10 bases lay outside the gene matches. In germline, CDR1 is ENHRY, CDR2 SYGVKD. This CDR3 has 18 amino acids. The V and J genes are TRBV10-3 and TRBJ1-5, with 7 bases that match TRBD1. The sequence was obtained from a man at least 80 years old with acute or convalescent COVID-19. The sample consisted of peripheral blood. The CDR3, as DNA: TGTGCCATCAGTGAGTCCTGGGCAGGGGGTAGGGGCAATCAGCCCCAGCATTTT. It translates to CAISESWAGGRGNQPQHF.